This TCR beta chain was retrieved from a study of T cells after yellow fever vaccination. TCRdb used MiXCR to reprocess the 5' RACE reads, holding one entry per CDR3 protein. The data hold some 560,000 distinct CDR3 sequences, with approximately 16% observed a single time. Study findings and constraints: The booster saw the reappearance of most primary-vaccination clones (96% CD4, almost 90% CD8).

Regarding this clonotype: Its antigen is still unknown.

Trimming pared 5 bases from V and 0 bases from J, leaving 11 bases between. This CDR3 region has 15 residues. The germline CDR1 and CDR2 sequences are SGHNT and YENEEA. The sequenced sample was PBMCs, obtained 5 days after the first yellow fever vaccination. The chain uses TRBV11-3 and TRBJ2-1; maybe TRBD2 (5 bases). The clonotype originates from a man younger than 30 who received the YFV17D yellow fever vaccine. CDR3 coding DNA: TGTGCCAGCAGCCATGGGAGCGGCTCCTACAATGAGCAGTTCTTC. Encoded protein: CASSHGSGSYNEQFF.